Each of the 20 T cell receptor beta chains below was sequenced from the same sample in a study of human T cells and chemical hapten exposure. Each CDR3 protein gets one entry after TCRdb re-called the RACE reads with MiXCR. The profile shows under 300,000 distinct CDR3 sequences, approximately 8.4% of them singletons. Time point specified: pre-sensitization, week 0. The treatment was: therapeutic diphenylcyclopropenone sensitization with weekly scalp DPC. The material was whole blood, obtained in connection with sensitization to the hapten diphenylcyclopropenone (DPC). The origin of the receptors is a middle-aged woman with alopecia areata. Some clones in this sample may be carry-over from other donors' samples.

This chain links TRBV5-6 with TRBJ2-3; D might be TRBD2 (6 bases). V lost 0 bases, J lost 0 bases, and 11 bases lay in between. In germline, CDR1 is SGHDT, CDR2 YYEEEE. This CDR3 has 16 amino acids. CDR3 sequence: CASSLARDFSTDTQYF. DNA of the CDR3: TGTGCCAGCAGCTTGGCGCGGGACTTTAGCACAGATACGCAGTATTTT.

In this sample, this clonotype turned up many times. The chain is built from TRBV6-2 or TRBV6-3 and TRBJ1-1; D possibly corresponds to TRBD1 (5 bases). The V and J ends lost 2 bases and 6 bases respectively, with 7 bases between them. The CDR3 sequence is 12 residues long. CDR1 and CDR2 (germline): MNHEY, SVGEGT. This chain's CDR3 is CASSYGGSEAFF. The CDR3 DNA reads TGTGCCAGCAGTTACGGGGGTTCTGAAGCTTTCTTT.

This clonotype turned up a few times. This sequence joins TRBV6-2 or TRBV6-3 and TRBJ2-1; D unclear. The CDR3 sequence is 15 residues long. The V gene's germline CDR1 is MNHEY and CDR2 SVGEGT. V dropped 5 bases and J dropped 0 bases, with 11 bases sitting between them. CDR3 DNA: TGTGCCAGCAGTGACCCAGCCGGCTCCTACAATGAGCAGTTCTTC. It is translated as CASSDPAGSYNEQFF.

This clonotype was counted between two and nine times. The rearrangement links TRBV7-8 to TRBJ2-5, with D possibly TRBD2 on 5 matching bases. The CDR3 totals 13 residues. V lost 4 bases and J lost 2, with 8 bases in between. Germline V gene lookup returns CDR1 SGHVS and CDR2 FQNEAQ. As DNA, the CDR3 is TGTGCCAGCAGCTGGAGGAGGCAAGAGACCCAGTACTTC. It encodes CASSWRRQETQYF. Complete variable domain (other parts from reference TRBV7-8 and TRBJ2-5): GAGVSQSPRYKVAKRGQDVALRCDPISGHVSLFWYQQALGQGPEFLTYFQNEAQLDKSGLPSDRFFAERPEGSVSTLKIQRTQQEDSAVYLCASSWRRQETQYFGPGTRLLVL.

This clonotype was counted a few times. The genes are TRBV7-2 and TRBJ2-6; D perhaps matches TRBD1 (5 bases). Per germline, CDR1 SGHTA and CDR2 FQGNSA. Trimming shortened V by 1 base and J by 4 bases, and 14 bases separated the two germline ends. CDR3 length: 17 residues. The DNA of the CDR3 is TGTGCCAGCAGCTTAGACCGTGTAGACAGCGGGGCCAACGTCCTGACTTTC. Its protein product is CASSLDRVDSGANVLTF.

This clonotype was detected a few times. The V gene is TRBV20-1, the J gene TRBJ1-1; the D gene is possibly TRBD1 (5 bases). V was cut by 2 bases and J by 1 base, with 11 bases left in between. CDR1 and CDR2 (germline): DFQATT, SNEGSKA (reference sequence). The CDR3 runs to 14 residues. The DNA of the CDR3 is TGCAGTGCTAGACGAGGGGCCCCGAACACTGAAGCTTTCTTT. Its translation: CSARRGAPNTEAFF.

This clonotype has only a few counts. This chain joins TRBV6-5 and TRBJ1-4; D is unclear. V lost 5 bases, J lost 8 bases, and 12 bases lay in between. This CDR3 has 13 residues. The germline V gene encodes CDR1 MNHEY and CDR2 SVGAGI. The CDR3 bases are TGTGCCAGCAGTGGGAGGCAGCGGGAAAAACTGTTTTTT. It encodes CASSGRQREKLFF.

V and J are TRBV5-4 and TRBJ1-2; D might be TRBD1 (5 bases). Germline-derived CDR1 and CDR2 are SGHNT and YYREEE (reference sequence). The CDR3 has 13 residues. V was shortened by 0 bases and J by 8 bases, with 11 bases between the two germline ends. The DNA of the CDR3 is TGTGCCAGCAGCTTGGGGACACAGCGAGGCTACACCTTC. Translation: CASSLGTQRGYTF.

This clonotype was seen repeatedly, ten times or more. The chain combines TRBV7-2 with TRBJ2-7; 7 bases are a match to TRBD1. The CDR3 runs 15 residues. Trimming at V came to 5 bases and at J to 2 bases, leaving 9 bases not matched to a gene. Germline V CDR1 and CDR2: SGHTA, FQGNSA. CDR3 residues: CASSPTGQRTYEQYF. CDR3 coding DNA: TGTGCCAGCAGCCCAACGGGACAGCGTACCTACGAGCAGTACTTC.

This clonotype was seen more than once but under ten times. This chain uses TRBV7-9 with TRBJ2-1; 7 nucleotides agree with TRBD1. Germline lookup yields CDR1 SEHNR and CDR2 FQNEAQ (reference sequence). Trimming removed 1 base from V and 1 base from J; junction bases left unmatched: 4. This CDR3 is 16 amino acids long. The CDR3 sequence is CASSLGQGVSYNEQFF. DNA for the CDR3: TGTGCCAGCAGCTTAGGGCAGGGGGTATCCTACAATGAGCAGTTCTTC. Full variable domain (missing parts from reference TRBV7-9 and TRBJ2-1): DTGVSQNPRHKITKRGQNVTFRCDPISEHNRLYWYRQTLGQGPEFLTYFQNEAQLEKSRLLSDRFSAERPKGSFSTLEIQRTEQGDSAMYLCASSLGQGVSYNEQFFGPGTRLTVL.

The chain carries TRBV29-1 and TRBJ2-7; TRBD1 or TRBD2 may be the D gene (5 bases each). The CDR3 is 14 amino acids. The V gene lost 4 bases and the J gene lost 5 bases, with 18 bases spanning the gap. Germline-derived CDR1 and CDR2 are SQVTM and ANQGSEA. CDR3 amino acids: CSVARTGRGDEQYF. The CDR3 DNA reads TGCAGCGTTGCGAGGACTGGACGAGGGGACGAGCAGTACTTC.

The chain uses TRBV7-2 and TRBJ2-2; D gene ambiguous. The V end was cut by 6 bases, the J end by 4 bases, with 12 bases between. The CDR3 length is 14 residues. Germline V gives CDR1 SGHTA, CDR2 FQGNSA. Here the CDR3 DNA reads TGTGCCAGCAGAGAAGCCCCCGTCACCGGGGAGCTGTTTTTT. Residues: CASREAPVTGELFF.

This clonotype was observed a few times. The chain uses TRBV7-2 and TRBJ2-1, with D unclear. The CDR3 loop spans 13 amino acids. Germline CDR1 and CDR2: SGHTA and FQGNSA. Trimming pared 6 bases from V and 0 bases from J, leaving 6 bases between. This chain's CDR3 is CASSRSSYNEQFF. DNA of the CDR3: TGTGCCAGCAGTCGGAGCTCCTACAATGAGCAGTTCTTC.

The gene calls are TRBV6-1 and TRBJ2-1, with D possibly being TRBD2 (6 bases). In germline, CDR1 is MNHNS, CDR2 SASEGT. V was clipped by 3 bases and J by 9 bases, with 12 bases between them. This CDR3 has 13 amino acids. The CDR3 sequence is CASSENRDSEQFF. CDR3 DNA: TGTGCCAGCAGTGAGAACCGGGACTCTGAGCAGTTCTTC.

This clonotype has just a few counts. This chain joins TRBV4-2 and TRBJ2-3, with TRBD2 matching 12 bases. Per germline, CDR1 LGHNA and CDR2 YNFKEQ. This CDR3 contains 18 residues. The V gene end was trimmed by 4 bases and the J gene end by 0 bases; junction bases not matched to a gene: 8. CDR3 protein: CASSLGTSGSLSTDTQYF. The CDR3 DNA sequence: TGTGCCAGCAGCCTTGGGACTAGCGGGTCTTTGAGCACAGATACGCAGTATTTT.

This clonotype has just a few counts. The CDR3 sequence is CASRLAGVNNEQFF. The CDR3 DNA follows: TGTGCCAGCAGACTAGCGGGAGTCAACAATGAGCAGTTCTTC. V gene TRBV27 combines with J gene TRBJ2-1, with 11 bases lining up with TRBD2. The ends lost 6 bases at V and 5 bases at J; junction bases unmatched: 3. The CDR3 extends over 14 amino acids. Germline loops: CDR1 MNHEY, CDR2 SMNVEV (reference sequence).

The sample holds a few counts of this clonotype. The rearrangement joins TRBV7-9 to TRBJ2-7; D is possibly TRBD2 (7 bases). Germline lookup yields CDR1 SEHNR and CDR2 FQNEAQ (reference sequence). Trimming removed 5 bases from V and 5 bases from J, with 19 bases in between. CDR3 length: 15 amino acids. This CDR3 is CASSPGGPGRDEQYF. In DNA form, the CDR3 reads TGTGCCAGCAGCCCCGGGGGGCCCGGACGTGACGAGCAGTACTTC.

This clonotype was recorded many times. This chain joins TRBV3-1 and TRBJ1-1; the D gene is possibly TRBD1 (5 bases). Deletions cut 3 bases from V and 5 bases from J, with 10 bases between. CDR3 length equals 13 residues. Germline V CDR1 and CDR2: LGHDT, YNNKEL (reference sequence). CDR3 sequence reads: CASSQSRGTEAFF. CDR3 nucleotides: TGTGCCAGCAGCCAGAGCCGGGGGACTGAAGCTTTCTTT.

This clonotype came up a few times. The J gene is TRBJ1-6, the V gene TRBV7-3; no reliable D call. Germline V gene lookup returns CDR1 SGHTA and CDR2 FQGTGA. The CDR3 is 14 residues long. Trimming took 5 bases from V and 5 from J, leaving 10 bases between them. CDR3 in DNA: TGTGCCAGCAGCACTCAGCCGCATAATTCACCCCTCCACTTT. Protein product: CASSTQPHNSPLHF.

This clonotype has just a few counts. The J gene is TRBJ2-1, the V gene TRBV28; 9 bases fit TRBD1. Germline assignment: CDR1 MDHEN and CDR2 SYDVKM. The CDR3 runs to 15 residues. V was pared by 7 bases and J by 7 bases, with 11 bases of the junction left unmatched. The CDR3 nucleotides read TGTGCCAGCACTCTCTCGGGACAGGGTAATAATGAGCAGTTCTTC. Its translation is CASTLSGQGNNEQFF.